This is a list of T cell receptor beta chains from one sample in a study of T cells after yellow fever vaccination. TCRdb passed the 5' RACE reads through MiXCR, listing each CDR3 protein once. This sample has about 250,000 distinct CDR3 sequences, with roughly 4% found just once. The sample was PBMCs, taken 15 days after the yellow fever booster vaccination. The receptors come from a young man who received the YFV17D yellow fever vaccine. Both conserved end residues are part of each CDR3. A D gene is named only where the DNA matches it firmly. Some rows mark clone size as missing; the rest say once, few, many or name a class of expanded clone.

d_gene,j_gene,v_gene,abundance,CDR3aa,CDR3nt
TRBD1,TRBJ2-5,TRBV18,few,CASSPMGQFSETQYF,TGTGCCAGCTCACCAATGGGACAGTTTTCGGAGACCCAGTACTTC
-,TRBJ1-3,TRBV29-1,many,CSVTLYEGNTIYF,TGCAGCGTTACCCTATACGAAGGAAACACCATATATTTT
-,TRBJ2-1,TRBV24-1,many,CATSGGVYNEQFF,TGTGCCACCAGCGGGGGCGTGTACAATGAGCAGTTCTTC
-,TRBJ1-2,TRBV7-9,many,CASSLDSYNYGYTF,TGTGCCAGCAGCTTAGATAGTTATAACTATGGCTACACCTTC
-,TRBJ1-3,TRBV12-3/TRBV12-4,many,CASRDRNSGNTIYF,TGTGCCAGCAGGGATAGAAACTCTGGAAACACCATATATTTT
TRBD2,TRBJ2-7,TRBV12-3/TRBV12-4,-,CASSFVLAGVYEQYF,TGTGCCAGCAGTTTCGTCCTAGCGGGAGTCTACGAGCAGTACTTC
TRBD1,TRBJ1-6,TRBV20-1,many,CSVGRTGGSSPLHF,TGCAGTGTAGGGCGAACAGGGGGCTCTTCACCCCTCCACTTT
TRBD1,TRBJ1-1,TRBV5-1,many,CASSLVGQLAFF,TGCGCCAGCAGCTTGGTGGGACAGTTGGCTTTCTTT
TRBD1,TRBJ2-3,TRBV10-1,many,CASSLDRASSDTQYF,TGCGCCAGCAGTCTGGACAGGGCTTCGTCAGATACGCAGTATTTT
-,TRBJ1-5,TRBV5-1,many,CASSLDGVRQPQHF,TGCGCCAGCAGCTTGGACGGGGTTAGGCAGCCCCAGCATTTT
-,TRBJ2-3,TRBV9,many,CASSVGEVVLNTDTQYF,TGTGCCAGCAGCGTAGGCGAGGTGGTTTTGAACACAGATACGCAGTATTTT
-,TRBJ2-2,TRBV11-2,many,CASSRTRDTTLGELFF,TGTGCCAGCAGTAGAACCCGGGACACGACGCTCGGGGAGCTGTTTTTT
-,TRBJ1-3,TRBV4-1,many,CASSQDPISGNTIYF,TGCGCCAGCAGCCAAGATCCCATCTCTGGAAACACCATATATTTT
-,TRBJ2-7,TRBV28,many,CASSPWTADYEQYF,TGTGCCAGCAGTCCGTGGACAGCAGACTACGAGCAGTACTTC
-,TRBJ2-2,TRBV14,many,CASSQFSGELFF,TGTGCCAGCAGCCAATTTTCCGGGGAGCTGTTTTTT
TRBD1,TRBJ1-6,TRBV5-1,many,CASSRGTAQYNSPLHF,TGCGCCAGCAGCCGAGGGACAGCGCAGTATAATTCACCCCTCCACTTT
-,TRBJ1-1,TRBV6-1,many,CASSPRGGSNTEAFF,TGTGCCAGCAGCCCCCGCGGGGGGAGTAACACTGAAGCTTTCTTT
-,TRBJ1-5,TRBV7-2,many,CASSLGFRRDQPQHF,TGTGCCAGCAGCTTAGGGTTCAGGAGGGATCAGCCCCAGCATTTT
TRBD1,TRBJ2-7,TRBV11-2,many,CASSLQGASYEQYF,TGTGCCAGCAGCTTACAGGGGGCTTCGTACGAGCAGTACTTC
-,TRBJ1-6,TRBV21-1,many,CASSRRRGNSPLHF,TGTGCCAGCAGCCGTCGGAGGGGCAATTCACCCCTCCACTTT
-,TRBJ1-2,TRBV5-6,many,CASSFLSRDGYGYTF,TGTGCCAGCAGCTTCCTCTCCAGGGACGGCTATGGCTACACCTTC
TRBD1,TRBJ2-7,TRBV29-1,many,CSVGQGADYEQYF,TGCAGCGTAGGACAGGGGGCGGACTACGAGCAGTACTTC
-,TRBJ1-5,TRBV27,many,CASSRGYHQPQHF,TGTGCCAGCAGTCGCGGGTATCATCAGCCCCAGCATTTT
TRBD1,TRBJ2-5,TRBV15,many,CATSRDPQGAQETQYF,TGTGCCACCAGCAGAGATCCACAGGGGGCACAAGAGACCCAGTACTTC
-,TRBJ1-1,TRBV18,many,CASSPQMGHLNTEAFF,TGTGCCAGCTCACCGCAAATGGGACACCTGAACACTGAAGCTTTCTTT
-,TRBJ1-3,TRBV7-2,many,CASRPDSRLSGNTIYF,TGTGCCAGCAGACCTGACAGCCGGCTCTCTGGAAACACCATATATTTT
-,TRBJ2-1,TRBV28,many,CASSLPGLTRVEQFF,TGTGCCAGCAGTCTCCCCGGACTTACAAGGGTTGAGCAGTTCTTC
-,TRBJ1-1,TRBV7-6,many,CASSRPGLEAFF,TGTGCCAGCAGCCGACCGGGGTTGGAGGCTTTCTTT
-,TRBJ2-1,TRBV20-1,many,CSASPRNEQFF,TGCAGTGCTAGTCCCCGCAATGAGCAGTTCTTC
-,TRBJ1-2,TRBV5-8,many,CASSSYADGYTF,TGTGCCAGCAGCTCATACGCAGATGGCTACACCTTC
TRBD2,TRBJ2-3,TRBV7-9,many,CASTLLAGGITDTQYF,TGTGCCAGCACCCTTCTAGCGGGGGGAATCACAGATACGCAGTATTTT
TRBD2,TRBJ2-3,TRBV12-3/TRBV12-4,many,CASSLAAGGRDTQYF,TGTGCCAGCAGTTTAGCGGCGGGGGGAAGGGATACGCAGTATTTT
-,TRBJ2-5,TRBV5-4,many,CASSYRGAETQYF,TGTGCCAGCAGCTATAGGGGGGCGGAGACCCAGTACTTC
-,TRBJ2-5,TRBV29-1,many,CSVDRGLETQYF,TGCAGCGTTGATCGTGGATTAGAGACCCAGTACTTC
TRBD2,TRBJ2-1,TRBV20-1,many,CSATLAAFYNEQFF,TGCAGTGCTACCCTAGCGGCCTTCTACAATGAGCAGTTCTTC
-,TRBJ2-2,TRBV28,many,CASTIKIVTGELFF,TGTGCCAGCACCATAAAAATAGTCACCGGGGAGCTGTTTTTT
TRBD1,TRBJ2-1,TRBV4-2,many,CASSTPGQVSYNEQFF,TGTGCCAGCAGCACCCCCGGACAGGTCTCCTACAATGAGCAGTTCTTC
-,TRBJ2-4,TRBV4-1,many,CASSPGQGNIQYF,TGCGCCAGCAGCCCCGGACAAGGCAACATTCAGTACTTC
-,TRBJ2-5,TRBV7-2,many,CASSFRREETQYF,TGTGCCAGCAGCTTTCGCAGGGAAGAGACCCAGTACTTC
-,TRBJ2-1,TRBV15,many,CATSRDPPLADEQFF,TGTGCCACCAGCAGAGATCCCCCCTTGGCGGATGAGCAGTTCTTC
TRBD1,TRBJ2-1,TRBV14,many,CASSQEARTGGYIPEQFF,TGTGCCAGCAGCCAAGAAGCCCGGACAGGGGGCTATATACCTGAGCAGTTCTTC
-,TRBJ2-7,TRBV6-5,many,CASSYSMSYEQYF,TGTGCCAGCAGTTACTCAATGTCCTACGAGCAGTACTTC
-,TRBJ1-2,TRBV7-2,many,CASSLRIRQATNYGYTF,TGTGCCAGCAGCTTACGTATCCGACAGGCGACTAACTATGGCTACACCTTC
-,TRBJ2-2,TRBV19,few,CASSPGTHTGELFF,TGTGCCAGTAGTCCGGGCACCCACACCGGGGAGCTGTTTTTT
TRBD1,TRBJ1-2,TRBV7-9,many,CASSLGAGQDYGYTF,TGTGCCAGCAGCTTAGGGGCCGGACAGGACTATGGCTACACCTTC
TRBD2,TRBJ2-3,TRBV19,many,CASSLWAGGTDTQYF,TGTGCCAGTAGTCTCTGGGCGGGGGGCACAGATACGCAGTATTTT
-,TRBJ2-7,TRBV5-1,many,CASSLGGTSSYEQYF,TGCGCCAGCAGCTTGGGGGGGACGTCTTCCTACGAGCAGTACTTC
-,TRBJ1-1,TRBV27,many,CASSLKGYAEAFF,TGTGCCAGCAGTCTAAAGGGGTACGCTGAAGCTTTCTTT
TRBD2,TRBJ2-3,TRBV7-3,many,CASSTTSGDTQYF,TGTGCCAGCAGCACCACTAGCGGCGATACGCAGTATTTT
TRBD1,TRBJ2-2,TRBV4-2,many,CASSQDHRGITGELFF,TGTGCCAGCAGCCAAGATCACAGGGGTATAACCGGGGAGCTGTTTTTT
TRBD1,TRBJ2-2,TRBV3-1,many,CASSAGTGDTGELFF,TGTGCCAGCAGTGCCGGGACAGGGGACACCGGGGAGCTGTTTTTT
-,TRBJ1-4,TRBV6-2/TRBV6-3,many,CASTPGRENEKLFF,TGTGCCAGCACCCCGGGACGTGAGAATGAAAAACTGTTTTTT
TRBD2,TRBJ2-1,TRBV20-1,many,CSAPPRTSDAEQFF,TGCAGTGCCCCTCCGAGGACTAGCGATGCTGAGCAGTTCTTC
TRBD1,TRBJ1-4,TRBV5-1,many,CASSPTSGTGGKLFF,TGCGCCAGCAGCCCAACCTCCGGGACAGGGGGAAAACTGTTTTTT
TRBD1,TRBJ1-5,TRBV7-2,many,CASSPGTGVNQPQHF,TGTGCCAGCAGCCCCGGGACAGGGGTCAATCAGCCCCAGCATTTT
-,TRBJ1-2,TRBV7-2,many,CASSLESGVRGYTF,TGTGCCAGCAGCTTAGAGTCCGGGGTCCGTGGCTACACCTTC
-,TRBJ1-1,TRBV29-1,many,CSVANREGAFF,TGCAGCGTTGCCAACAGGGAGGGAGCTTTCTTT
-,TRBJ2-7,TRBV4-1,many,CASRVRGDHYEQYF,TGCGCCAGCAGAGTCAGGGGGGACCACTACGAGCAGTACTTC
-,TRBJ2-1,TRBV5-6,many,CASSEEGATYNEQFF,TGTGCCAGCAGCGAGGAGGGGGCTACCTACAATGAGCAGTTCTTC